A selection of T cell receptor beta chains follows, all from one sample in a study of T-cell memory formation after mild COVID-19. TCRdb re-called the 5' RACE reads through MiXCR, storing one row per CDR3 protein. Among about 200,000 distinct CDR3 sequences listed, roughly 10% were seen once. Sequencing input: PBMCs or a T cell subset sorted from them (not recorded which). The receptors were gathered from a man younger than 35 who had mild COVID-19 (a few samples of this study predate the infection). Cell type and time point are not known. CDR3s leave out the opening cysteine and the closing phenylalanine or tryptophan.

>TRBV6-2/TRBV6-3|TRBJ2-7
ASLDPGSVSYEQY
>TRBV7-9|TRBJ1-3
ASSLTTGNTIY
>TRBV7-2|TRBJ1-2
ASSREYNYGYT
>TRBV28|TRBJ1-2
ASSWVSGGGYT
>TRBV28|TRBJ2-1
ASSLPSRDEQF
>TRBV13|TRBJ1-6
ASSWGQGASPLH
>TRBV29-1|TRBJ1-5
SVQVTGLGNQPQH
>TRBV7-9|TRBJ2-1
ASSYHVAALEQF
>TRBV7-9|TRBJ1-1
ASSFDMNTEAF
>TRBV7-2|TRBJ2-3
ASSLARAMRDTQY